This TCR beta chain originates from a study of T-cell memory formation after mild COVID-19. About the study: Largely, the TCR clusters proved donor specific.

This clonotype was seen many times. The CDR3 loop spans 14 amino acids. The V end was cut by 0 bases, the J end by 3 bases, with 3 bases between. The germline V gene encodes CDR1 LGHNA and CDR2 YSLEER. cDNA libraries for TCR alpha and TCR beta, carrying sample barcodes and UMIs, came from 5'RACE with constant-segment primers. TCRdb re-called the 5' RACE reads through MiXCR, storing one row per CDR3 protein. The top ten clones hold about a fifth of a sample with under 300,000 distinct CDR3 sequences, about a sixth of them seen once. The clonotype originates from a young man who had mild COVID-19 (a few samples of this study predate the infection). Cell type and time point are not known. Sequenced input: PBMCs or a T cell subset sorted from them (not recorded which). The chain combines TRBV4-3 with TRBJ1-6; D is uncertain. The CDR3 sequence: CASSQEDYNSPLHF. Here the CDR3 DNA reads TGCGCCAGCAGCCAAGAGGACTATAATTCACCCCTCCACTTT.